The 12 T cell receptor beta chains below were found in one sample sequenced in a study of response to subunit inactivated influenza vaccine (dated by TCRdb to 2016 to 2019). Library prep was done by RT-PCR. Instrument on record: Illumina HiSeq 2500. TCRdb reprocessed the public reads (quality trimming at Q25 with fastp, clone calling with MiXCR) and kept in-frame beta chains. CDR3 protein sequences are deduplicated, and each keeps its most common genes and DNA. This sample holds about 190,000 distinct CDR3 sequences; approximately 15% were observed only once. The top ten hold about 26% of the sample. The sequences come from CD8+ T cells sorted from PBMCs, collected roughly 5 days after vaccination. The receptors shown here come from a man aged 45-65 years who received an inactivated influenza vaccine. Donor details come from another sample of the same person, matched by shared clones.

There are many counts of this clonotype. J is TRBJ2-5 and V is TRBV15, with 13 nucleotides matching TRBD2. The CDR3 has 18 amino acids. Unmatched junction bases numbered 15, after V lost 6 bases and J lost 5 bases. CDR1 is LNHNV, CDR2 YYDKDF, per germline (reference sequence). As DNA, the CDR3 is TGTGCCACCAGTGACCCCGGGACTAGCGGGACCGGCGGGGAGACCCAGTACTTC. As protein: CATSDPGTSGTGGETQYF.

The DNA for the CDR3 is TGTGCCAGCAGCCAGGTCCTAGGAGGGGTTGATGAGCAGTTCTTC. It yields the protein CASSQVLGGVDEQFF. This chain joins TRBV3-1 and TRBJ2-1; the D gene is possibly TRBD2 (6 bases). The V end was cut by 3 bases, the J end by 8 bases, with 17 bases between. This CDR3 has 15 amino acids. Germline V CDR1 and CDR2: LGHDT, YNNKEL (reference sequence).

This clonotype was picked up a small number of times. V and J are TRBV4-1 and TRBJ1-6; TRBD1 might be the D (6 bases). Trimming pared 5 bases from V and 8 bases from J, leaving 25 bases between. The length of the CDR3 is 18 residues. Germline V lookup: CDR1 MGHRA, CDR2 YSYEKL. The CDR3 DNA reads TGCGCCAGCAGCGGATACAGTCAGGACAGTTCGGTGGATTCACCCCTCCACTTT. Its protein is CASSGYSQDSSVDSPLHF.

This chain uses TRBV12-3 or TRBV12-4 with TRBJ1-5; 7 bases map to TRBD1. Trimming removed 5 bases from V and 3 bases from J; junction bases left unmatched: 7. This CDR3 comprises 15 residues. DNA for the CDR3: TGTGCCAGCAGTCTGACAGGGTTCTTCAATCAGCCCCAGCATTTT. Protein sequence: CASSLTGFFNQPQHF.

This chain links TRBV11-2 with TRBJ2-1; the D gene is possibly TRBD1 (6 bases). The CDR3 runs 16 residues. Between the trimmed V and J ends, which lost 1 base and 9 bases, there was a span of 19 bases. In germline, CDR1 is SGHAT, CDR2 FQNNGV. CDR3 region: CASSLVSGVSEVEQFF. The CDR3 nucleotides are TGTGCCAGCAGCTTAGTTTCAGGGGTCTCAGAGGTTGAGCAGTTCTTC. Full variable domain (missing parts from reference TRBV11-2 and TRBJ2-1): EAGVAQSPRYKIIEKRQSVAFWCNPISGHATLYWYQQILGQGPKLLIQFQNNGVVDDSQLPKDRFSAERLKGVDSTLKIQPAKLEDSAVYLCASSLVSGVSEVEQFFGPGTRLTVL.

The table lists this clonotype with a few counts. This chain joins TRBV7-9 and TRBJ2-5; 7 nucleotides line up with TRBD2. J lost 4 bases, V lost 1 base, and 12 bases had no gene match. This CDR3 is built from 17 residues. Germline assignment: CDR1 SEHNR and CDR2 FQNEAQ (reference sequence). DNA of the CDR3: TGTGCCAGCAGCTTAGTTTTTCTAGCGGTAGTTGGAGAGACCCAGTACTTC. Translating it yields CASSLVFLAVVGETQYF.

The chain uses TRBV27 and TRBJ2-1, with D maybe TRBD2 (5 bases). This CDR3 region has 17 residues. The V and J ends lost 6 bases and 7 bases respectively, with 25 bases between them. Germline assignment: CDR1 MNHEY and CDR2 SMNVEV (reference sequence). This chain's CDR3 is CASSPLGLAGPRNEQFF. CDR3 nucleotides: TGTGCCAGCAGCCCCTTAGGGTTGGCGGGCCCAAGGAATGAGCAGTTCTTC.

The chain links TRBV20-1 to TRBJ2-5, with D perhaps assigned TRBD1 or TRBD2 (5 bases each). The CDR3 consists of 15 residues. Trimming took 1 base from V and 5 from J, leaving 17 bases between them. The germline CDR1 and CDR2 sequences are DFQATT and SNEGSKA (reference sequence). The CDR3 region has the DNA TGCAGTGCTAGAGGGGTTGGGGGAAATGGGGAGACCCAGTACTTC. This encodes CSARGVGGNGETQYF.

The chain links TRBV12-3 or TRBV12-4 to TRBJ1-1; D gene uncertain. There are 13 residues in the CDR3. The V gene lost 8 bases and the J gene lost 1 base, with 11 bases spanning the gap. The CDR3 DNA reads as TGTGCCAGCGTGAACACGCAGAACACTGAAGCTTTCTTT. The encoded protein is CASVNTQNTEAFF.

This clonotype was picked up a small number of times. The chain has TRBV4-1 and TRBJ1-5, with D hard to call. This CDR3 contains 13 residues. The V gene's germline CDR1 is MGHRA and CDR2 YSYEKL. The V end lost 1 base, the J end lost 8 bases, and 9 bases lay between the germline ends. For the CDR3, the DNA is TGCGCCAGCAGCCAAGCTTATGGGAAGCCCCAGCATTTT. It specifies CASSQAYGKPQHF.

The chain links TRBV11-2 to TRBJ2-1, with D perhaps being TRBD1 or TRBD2 (6 bases each). Germline V CDR1 and CDR2: SGHAT, FQNNGV. V was shortened by 5 bases and J by 7 bases, with 15 bases between the two germline ends. CDR3 length equals 14 residues. The CDR3 nucleotides are TGTGCCAGCAGCCACTCCCGGGGGCCAAATGAGCAGTTCTTC. Translating it yields CASSHSRGPNEQFF. The variable domain in full, completed from reference TRBV11-2 and TRBJ2-1, reads EAGVAQSPRYKIIEKRQSVAFWCNPISGHATLYWYQQILGQGPKLLIQFQNNGVVDDSQLPKDRFSAERLKGVDSTLKIQPAKLEDSAVYLCASSHSRGPNEQFFGPGTRLTVL.

The chain carries TRBV11-1 and TRBJ2-5; maybe TRBD2 (6 bases). V lost 1 base to trimming and J lost 5 bases, with 29 bases between them. The CDR3 loop spans 20 amino acids. Germline V CDR1 and CDR2: SGHAT, FQDESV (reference sequence). Written as DNA, the CDR3 is TGTGCCAGCAGCTTAGAGACGAATTTTAGCCCCGGGAGAGGTCGGGAGACCCAGTACTTC. This encodes CASSLETNFSPGRGRETQYF.